A single sample gave rise to the 21 T cell receptor beta chains below, sequenced in a study of shared clonotypes between healthy human individuals. TCRdb's table, derived via immunoSEQ multiplex PCR, lists solely in-frame clones and lacks some. Found here are 90,000 to 120,000 clones, 68% of them singletons; the top ten hold around 24%. The sequencing input was memory CD8+ T cells sorted from blood. Subset noted: CD45RO+ cells pooled with CCR7-negative TemRA cells. All receptors derive from a woman in her twenties or thirties in good health.

The chain links TRBV5-6 to TRBJ2-1; D uncertain. CDR1 is SGHDT and CDR2 is YYEEEE in the germline V gene. The CDR3 extends over 12 amino acids. V was pared by 2 bases and J by 6 bases, with 6 bases between. The CDR3 loop is CASSLRFNEQFF. The DNA for the CDR3 is TGTGCCAGCAGCTTAAGGTTCAATGAGCAGTTCTTC.

This rearrangement joins TRBV14 to TRBJ2-6, with D uncertain. Germline V lookup: CDR1 SGHDN, CDR2 FVKESK. Trimming left V 4 bases short and J 0 bases short, with 16 bases between. CDR3 size: 18 residues. The CDR3 loop is CASSLRRAGSSGANVLTF. In DNA form, the CDR3 reads TGTGCCAGCAGCCTCCGAAGGGCAGGAAGCTCTGGGGCCAACGTCCTGACTTTC.

The V and J genes are TRBV11-2 and TRBJ2-5; D unclear. The J call may be incorrect, as the DNA end agrees better with TRBJ2-7. The CDR3 contains 14 residues. Per germline, CDR1 SGHAT and CDR2 FQNNGV. CDR3 nucleotide sequence: TGTGCCAGCAGCTTAGTCGACGCCTCCTACGAGCAGTACTTC. It specifies CASSLVDASYEQYF.

The chain links TRBV9 to TRBJ2-1; D could derive from TRBD1 or TRBD2 (5 bases each). The CDR3 covers 18 residues. The V and J ends lost 0 bases and 4 bases respectively, with 20 bases between them. CDR1 and CDR2 from the germline V gene are SGDLS and YYNGEE. The CDR3 reads CASSVGWARGPFYNEQFF. As DNA, the CDR3 is TGTGCCAGCAGCGTAGGTTGGGCCCGGGGCCCCTTTTACAATGAGCAGTTCTTC.

V is TRBV9 and J is TRBJ2-7; 7 nucleotides match TRBD2. Unmatched junction bases numbered 14, after V lost 4 bases and J lost 4 bases. Germline V gene data show CDR1 as SGDLS and CDR2 as YYNGEE. The CDR3 extends over 16 amino acids. The CDR3 sequence is CASSPPMGEGTYEQYF. CDR3 sequence (DNA): TGTGCCAGCAGCCCCCCAATGGGGGAGGGAACATACGAGCAGTACTTC.

This rearrangement joins TRBV11-2 to TRBJ2-3, with D possibly being TRBD1 or TRBD2 (5 bases each). The V and J ends lost 5 bases and 10 bases respectively, with 13 bases between them. Germline V gene lookup returns CDR1 SGHAT and CDR2 FQNNGV. This CDR3 has 12 residues. CDR3 nucleotides: TGTGCCAGCAGCGTTGCCTTGGGGGCGCAGTATTTT. This translates into CASSVALGAQYF.

This rearrangement joins TRBV7-9 to TRBJ2-1; 9 bases are a match to TRBD2. Germline trimming cut 8 bases from V and 4 bases from J; bases unmatched to any gene: 9. Germline assignment: CDR1 SEHNR and CDR2 FQNEAQ (reference sequence). The CDR3 loop spans 15 amino acids. In DNA form, the CDR3 reads TGTGCCAGCTACGCGGGAGGGGAGCGGTACAATGAGCAGTTCTTC. Protein sequence: CASYAGGERYNEQFF.

The rearrangement uses TRBV29-1 and TRBJ2-1; D gene uncertain. This CDR3 contains 11 residues. Trimming removed 4 bases from V and 10 bases from J, with 11 bases in between. Per the germline V gene, CDR1 is SQVTM and CDR2 is ANQGSEA. Here the CDR3 DNA reads TGCAGCGTTGGTGGTGGATGGGAGCAGTTCTTC. Protein: CSVGGGWEQFF.

The V and J genes are TRBV28 and TRBJ2-3; D ambiguous. Looked up from germline, CDR1 is MDHEN and CDR2 is SYDVKM. The CDR3 has 16 amino acids. Trimming cost V 5 bases and J 2 bases, with 17 bases left between them. The CDR3 spells CASSPSIGLSTDTQYF. In DNA, the CDR3 is TGTGCCAGCAGTCCTTCCATTGGCTTATCCACAGATACGCAGTATTTT.

The chain couples TRBV7-9 to TRBJ1-2; 9 bases match TRBD1. This CDR3 comprises 17 residues. Trimming at V came to 5 bases and at J to 6 bases, leaving 16 bases not matched to a gene. CDR1 is SEHNR, CDR2 FQNEAQ, per germline (reference sequence). The CDR3, as DNA: TGTGCCAGCAGCCCGATGACAGGGGGGAGGCGGACGGATGGCTACACCTTC. Its protein is CASSPMTGGRRTDGYTF. The full variable domain, its missing parts supplied by reference TRBV7-9 and TRBJ1-2, is DTGVSQNPRHKITKRGQNVTFRCDPISEHNRLYWYRQTLGQGPEFLTYFQNEAQLEKSRLLSDRFSAERPKGSFSTLEIQRTEQGDSAMYLCASSPMTGGRRTDGYTFGSGTRLTVV.

J is TRBJ2-7 and V is TRBV19, with 9 bases lining up with TRBD1. Trimming cost V 5 bases and J 2 bases; bases outside gene matches: 7. Per germline, CDR1 LNHDA and CDR2 SQIVND (reference sequence). This CDR3 has 15 residues. CDR3 sequence (DNA): TGTGCCAGTAGTGACCGGGACAGGGTAACCTACGAGCAGTACTTC. Translated: CASSDRDRVTYEQYF.

The chain couples TRBV25-1 to TRBJ2-1; D unresolved. The CDR3 extends over 16 amino acids. Germline CDR1 MGHDK, CDR2 SYGVNS. With 4 bases removed from V and 0 bases from J, the gap between germline ends came to 13 bases. This CDR3 reads CASSGPAATSYNEQFF. In DNA, the CDR3 is TGTGCCAGCAGTGGTCCGGCGGCAACCTCCTACAATGAGCAGTTCTTC.

A few counts support this clone. The V gene is TRBV2, the J gene TRBJ2-4; the D is unclear. The V gene's germline CDR1 is SNHLY and CDR2 FYNNEI. The CDR3 has 14 amino acids. Trimming pared 0 bases from V and 0 bases from J, leaving 3 bases between. The CDR3 DNA follows: TGTGCCAGCAGTGAAGCGACAGCCAAAAACATTCAGTACTTC. Translation: CASSEATAKNIQYF.

This clone has only one observation. This chain joins TRBV11-1 and TRBJ1-1; D uncertain. V shed 0 bases and J shed 5 bases, with 7 bases lying between them. The CDR3 consists of 13 residues. The germline CDR1 and CDR2 sequences are SGHAT and FQDESV (reference sequence). The CDR3 spells CASSLAKWTEAFF. The CDR3 region has the DNA TGTGCCAGCAGCTTAGCCAAGTGGACTGAAGCTTTCTTT.

The rearrangement links TRBV27 to TRBJ2-5; D is undetermined. TRBJ2-7 matches the DNA end more closely, so the J call is doubtful. CDR1 and CDR2 from the germline V gene are MNHEY and SMNVEV (reference sequence). The CDR3 runs 13 residues. For the CDR3, the DNA is TGTGCCAGCTCCCACGGGCTTCGCTACGAGCAGTACTTC. This codes for CASSHGLRYEQYF.

The chain recombines TRBV11-2 with TRBJ2-5, with 15 bases lining up with TRBD2. This CDR3 is built from 18 residues. The germline V gene encodes CDR1 SGHAT and CDR2 FQNNGV. V lost 6 bases, J lost 5 bases, and 13 bases stayed unmatched. CDR3 protein: CASSPIGGTSGRWETQYF. The CDR3 nucleotides are TGTGCCAGCAGTCCGATAGGTGGGACTAGCGGGAGGTGGGAGACCCAGTACTTC.

V gene TRBV7-8 combines with J gene TRBJ2-5; TRBD1 aligns across 8 bases. Germline V gives CDR1 SGHVS, CDR2 FQNEAQ. Trimming removed 5 bases from V and 5 bases from J; junction bases left unmatched: 4. This CDR3 region has 13 residues. The CDR3 DNA is TGTGCCAGCAGCCCTAGACAGGGGGAGACCCAGTACTTC. Amino acid sequence: CASSPRQGETQYF.

This clone was counted a single time. J is TRBJ1-4 and V is TRBV2, with 8 bases aligning to TRBD1. The junction had 5 bases not matched to a gene; V was cut back by 4 bases and J by 4 bases. The CDR3 spans 15 residues. Germline lookup yields CDR1 SNHLY and CDR2 FYNNEI. The CDR3 DNA follows: TGTGCCAGCAGTGGGGGACAGGCGATTAATGAAAAACTGTTTTTT. Encoded protein: CASSGGQAINEKLFF.

Note on this clone: This clone may be a read error of a much larger clone one base away. The chain carries TRBV7-8 and TRBJ1-1, with D unclear. The CDR3 is made up of 13 amino acids. Germline CDR1 reads SGHVS; CDR2 reads FQNEAQ. V dropped 1 base and J dropped 4 bases, with 7 bases sitting between them. In DNA, the CDR3 is TGTGCCAGCAGCTTAGGAGGGCGCACTGAAGCTTTCTTT. This encodes CASSLGGRTEAFF.

This chain links TRBV10-1 with TRBJ2-7; perhaps D is TRBD1 or TRBD2 (6 bases each). CDR1 is WNHNN and CDR2 is SYGVQD in the germline V gene (reference sequence). This CDR3 contains 15 residues. V was clipped by 3 bases and J by 4 bases, with 16 bases between them. CDR3 DNA: TGCGCCAGCAGTGAAATTCCAGGGGCGGGGTACGAGCAGTACTTC. This codes for CASSEIPGAGYEQYF.

The chain combines TRBV25-1 with TRBJ1-4; D is uncertain. Trimming pared 2 bases from V and 4 bases from J, leaving 8 bases between. Germline V lookup: CDR1 MGHDK, CDR2 SYGVNS. This CDR3 spans 14 amino acids. This CDR3 is CASSEQEINEKLFF. DNA of the CDR3: TGTGCCAGCAGTGAACAGGAGATTAATGAAAAACTGTTTTTT.